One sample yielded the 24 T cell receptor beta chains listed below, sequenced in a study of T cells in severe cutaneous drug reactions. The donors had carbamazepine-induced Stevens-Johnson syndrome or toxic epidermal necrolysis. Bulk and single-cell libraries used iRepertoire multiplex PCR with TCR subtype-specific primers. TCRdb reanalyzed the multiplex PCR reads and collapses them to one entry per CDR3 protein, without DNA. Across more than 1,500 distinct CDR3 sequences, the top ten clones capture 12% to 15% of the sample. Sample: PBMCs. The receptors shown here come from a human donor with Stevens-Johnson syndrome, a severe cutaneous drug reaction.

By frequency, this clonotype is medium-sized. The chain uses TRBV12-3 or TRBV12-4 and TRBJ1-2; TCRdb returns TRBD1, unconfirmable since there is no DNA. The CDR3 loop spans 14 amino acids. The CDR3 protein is CASSPEDMDYGYTF.

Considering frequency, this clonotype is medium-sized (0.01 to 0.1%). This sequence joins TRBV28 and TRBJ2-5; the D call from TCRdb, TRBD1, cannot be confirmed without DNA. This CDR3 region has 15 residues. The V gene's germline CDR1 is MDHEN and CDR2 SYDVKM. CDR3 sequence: CATLGNTRLQETQYF.

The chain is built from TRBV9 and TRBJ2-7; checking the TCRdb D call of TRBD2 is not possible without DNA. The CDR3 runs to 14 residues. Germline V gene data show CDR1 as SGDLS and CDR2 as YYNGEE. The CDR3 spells CASSPSGVEYEQYF. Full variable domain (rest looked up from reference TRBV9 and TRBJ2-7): DSGVTQTPKHLITATGQRVTLRCSPRSGDLSVYWYQQSLDQGLQFLIQYYNGEERAKGNILERFSAQQFPDLHSELNLSSLELGDSALYFCASSPSGVEYEQYFGPGTRLTVT.

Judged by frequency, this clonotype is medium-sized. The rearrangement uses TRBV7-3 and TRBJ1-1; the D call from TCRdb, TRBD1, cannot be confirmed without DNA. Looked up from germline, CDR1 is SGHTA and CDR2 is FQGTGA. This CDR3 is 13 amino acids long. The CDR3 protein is CASSLLRGAEAFF.

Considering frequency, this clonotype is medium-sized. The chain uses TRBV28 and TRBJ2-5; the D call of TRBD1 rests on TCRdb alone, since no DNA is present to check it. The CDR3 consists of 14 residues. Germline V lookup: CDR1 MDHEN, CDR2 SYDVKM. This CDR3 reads CASTQPPGKETQYF.

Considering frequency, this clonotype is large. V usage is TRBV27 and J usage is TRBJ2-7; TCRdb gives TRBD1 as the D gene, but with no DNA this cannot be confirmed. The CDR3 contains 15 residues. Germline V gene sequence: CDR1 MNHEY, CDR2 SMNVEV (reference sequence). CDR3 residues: CASSWSPGGSYEQYF.

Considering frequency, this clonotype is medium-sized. The CDR3 sequence: CASSLQDLNTEAFF. The gene calls are TRBV5-8 and TRBJ1-1. The germline CDR1 and CDR2 sequences are SGHTS and YDEGEE. The CDR3 loop spans 14 amino acids.

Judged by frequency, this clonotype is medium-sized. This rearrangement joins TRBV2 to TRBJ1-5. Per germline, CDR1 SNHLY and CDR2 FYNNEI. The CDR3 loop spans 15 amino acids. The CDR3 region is CASSGVDGFNQPQHF.

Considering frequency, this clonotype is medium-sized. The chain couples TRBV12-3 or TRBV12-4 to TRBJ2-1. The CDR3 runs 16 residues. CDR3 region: CASSLEYVSSYNEQFF.

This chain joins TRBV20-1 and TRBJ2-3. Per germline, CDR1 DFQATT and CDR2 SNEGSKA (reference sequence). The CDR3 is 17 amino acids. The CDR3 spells CSASKSVGSLVLDTQYF.

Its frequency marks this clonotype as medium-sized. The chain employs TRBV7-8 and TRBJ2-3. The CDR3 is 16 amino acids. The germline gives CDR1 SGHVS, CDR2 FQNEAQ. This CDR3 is CASSLDGIAGTDTQYF.

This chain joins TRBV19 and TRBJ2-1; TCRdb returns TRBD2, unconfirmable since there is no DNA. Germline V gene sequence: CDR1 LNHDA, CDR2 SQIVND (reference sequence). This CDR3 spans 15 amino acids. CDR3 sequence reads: CASWGLAGGRDEQFF. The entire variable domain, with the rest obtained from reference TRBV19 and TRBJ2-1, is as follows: DGGITQSPKYLFRKEGQNVTLSCEQNLNHDAMYWYRQDPGQGLRLIYYSQIVNDFQKGDIAEGYSVSREKKESFPLTVTSAQKNPTAFYLCASWGLAGGRDEQFFGPGTRLTVL.

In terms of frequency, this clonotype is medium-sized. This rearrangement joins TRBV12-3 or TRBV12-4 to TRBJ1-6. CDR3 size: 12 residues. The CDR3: CASSLGNSPLHF.

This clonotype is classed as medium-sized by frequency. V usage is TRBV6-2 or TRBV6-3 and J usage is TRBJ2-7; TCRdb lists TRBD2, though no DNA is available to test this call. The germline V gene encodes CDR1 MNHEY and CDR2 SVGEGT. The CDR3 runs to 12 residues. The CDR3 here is CASSPGVGEQYF.

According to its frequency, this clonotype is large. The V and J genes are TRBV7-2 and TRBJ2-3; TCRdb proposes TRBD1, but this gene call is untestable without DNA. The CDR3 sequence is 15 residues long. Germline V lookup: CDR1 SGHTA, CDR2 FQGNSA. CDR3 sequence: CASSLRPLTADTQYF.

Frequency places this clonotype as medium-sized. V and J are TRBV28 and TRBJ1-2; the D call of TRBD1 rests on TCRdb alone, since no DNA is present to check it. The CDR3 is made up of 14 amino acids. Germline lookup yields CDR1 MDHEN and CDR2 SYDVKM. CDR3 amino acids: CASSLGGANYGYTF.

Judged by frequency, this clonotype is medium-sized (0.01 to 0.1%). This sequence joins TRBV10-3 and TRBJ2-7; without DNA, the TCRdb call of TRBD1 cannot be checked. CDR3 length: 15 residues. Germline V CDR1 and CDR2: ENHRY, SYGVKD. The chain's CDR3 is CAIAPRDREIHEQYF.

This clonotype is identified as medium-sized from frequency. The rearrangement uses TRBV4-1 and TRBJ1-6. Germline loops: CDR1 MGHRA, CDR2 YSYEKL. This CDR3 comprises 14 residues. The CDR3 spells CASSRLIDNSPLHF.

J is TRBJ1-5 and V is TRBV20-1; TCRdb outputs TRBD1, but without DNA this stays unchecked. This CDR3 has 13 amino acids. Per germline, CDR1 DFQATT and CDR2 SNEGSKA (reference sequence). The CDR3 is CSAQGGNGQPQHF.

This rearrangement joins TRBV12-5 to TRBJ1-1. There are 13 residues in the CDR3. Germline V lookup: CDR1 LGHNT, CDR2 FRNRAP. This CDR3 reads CASGGNMNTEAFF. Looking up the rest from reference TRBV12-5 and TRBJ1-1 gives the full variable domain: DARVTQTPRHKVTEMGQEVTMRCQPILGHNTVFWYRQTMMQGLELLAYFRNRAPLDDSGMPKDRFSAEMPDATLATLKIQPSEPRDSAVYFCASGGNMNTEAFFGQGTRLTVV.

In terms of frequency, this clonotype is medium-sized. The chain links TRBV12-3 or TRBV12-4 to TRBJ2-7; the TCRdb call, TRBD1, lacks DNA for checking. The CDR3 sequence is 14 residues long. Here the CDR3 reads CASSSGTRGYEQYF.

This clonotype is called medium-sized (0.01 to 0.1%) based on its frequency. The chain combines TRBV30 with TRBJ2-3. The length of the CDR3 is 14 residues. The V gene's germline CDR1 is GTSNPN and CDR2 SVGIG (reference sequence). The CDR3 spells CAWSEQASTDTQYF. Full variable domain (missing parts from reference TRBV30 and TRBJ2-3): SQTIHQWPATLVQPVGSPLSLECTVEGTSNPNLYWYRQAAGRGLQLLFYSVGIGQISSEVPQNLSASRPQDRQFILSSKKLLLSDSGFYLCAWSEQASTDTQYFGPGTRLTVL.

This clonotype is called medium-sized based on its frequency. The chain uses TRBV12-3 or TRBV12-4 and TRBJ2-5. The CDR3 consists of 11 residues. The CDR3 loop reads CASSIKETQYF.

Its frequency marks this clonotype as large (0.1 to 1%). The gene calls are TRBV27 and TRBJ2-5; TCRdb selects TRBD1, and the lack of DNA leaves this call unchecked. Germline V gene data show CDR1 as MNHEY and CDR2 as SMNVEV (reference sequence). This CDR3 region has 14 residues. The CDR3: CASRRETGTETQYF.